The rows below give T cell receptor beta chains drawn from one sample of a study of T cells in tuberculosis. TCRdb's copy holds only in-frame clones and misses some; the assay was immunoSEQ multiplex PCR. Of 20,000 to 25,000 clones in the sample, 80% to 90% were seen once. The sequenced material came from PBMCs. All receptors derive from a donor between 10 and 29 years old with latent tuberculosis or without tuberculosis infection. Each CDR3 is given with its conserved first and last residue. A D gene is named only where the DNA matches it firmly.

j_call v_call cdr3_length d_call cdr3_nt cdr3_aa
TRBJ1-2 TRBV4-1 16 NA TGCGCCAGCAGCCCTGGGAGGGCCAGGGCTAACTATGGCTACACCTTC CASSPGRARANYGYTF
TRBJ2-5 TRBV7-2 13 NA TGTGCCAGCAGCCCTCTAGTTCGGGAGACCCAGTACTTC CASSPLVRETQYF
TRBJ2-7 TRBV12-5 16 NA TGTGCTAGTGGTTTGGTACTGACACGAGTTTACGTAGAGCAGTACTTC CASGLVLTRVYVEQYF
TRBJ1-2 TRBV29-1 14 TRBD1 TGCAGCGTCGTCCCGGGACAGGGGATCCATGGCTACACCTTC CSVVPGQGIHGYTF
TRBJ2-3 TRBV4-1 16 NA TGCGCCAGCAGCCGGGAACACAGGCTCCGCACAGATACGCAGTATTTT CASSREHRLRTDTQYF
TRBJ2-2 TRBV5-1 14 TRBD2 TGCGCCAGCAGGACTAGCGGACTTACCGGGGAGCTGTTTTTT CASRTSGLTGELFF
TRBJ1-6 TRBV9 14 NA TGTGCCAGCTCCCCGGGTCCTCCTAATTCACCCCTCCACTTT CASSPGPPNSPLHF
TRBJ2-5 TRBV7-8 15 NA TGTGCCAGCAGCAGGGGGAGGGCGGGTCAAGAGACCCAGTACTTC CASSRGRAGQETQYF
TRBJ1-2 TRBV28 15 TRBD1 TGTGCTGCAGGTGTCCGGCTAAACACAGGGGGTGGCTACACCTTC CAAGVRLNTGGGYTF
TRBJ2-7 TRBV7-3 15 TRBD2 TGTGCCAGCAGCTTAACAGGCGGGAGCTCCTACGAGCAGTACTTC CASSLTGGSSYEQYF